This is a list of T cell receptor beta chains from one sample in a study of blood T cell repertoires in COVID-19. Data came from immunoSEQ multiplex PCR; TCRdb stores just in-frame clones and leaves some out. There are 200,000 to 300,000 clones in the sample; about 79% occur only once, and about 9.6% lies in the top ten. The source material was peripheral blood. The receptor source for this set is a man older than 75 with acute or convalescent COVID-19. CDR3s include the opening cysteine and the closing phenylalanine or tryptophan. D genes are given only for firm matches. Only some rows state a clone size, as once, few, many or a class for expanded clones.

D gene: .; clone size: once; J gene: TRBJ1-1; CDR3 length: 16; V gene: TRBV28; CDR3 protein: CASSLSIGGGDTEAFF; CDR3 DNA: TGTGCCAGCAGTTTGAGCATCGGGGGTGGGGACACTGAAGCTTTCTTT
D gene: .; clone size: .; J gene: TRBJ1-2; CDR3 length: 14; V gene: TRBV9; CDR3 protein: CASSVDRADYGYTF; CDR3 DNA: TGTGCCAGCAGCGTAGACAGGGCGGACTATGGCTACACCTTC
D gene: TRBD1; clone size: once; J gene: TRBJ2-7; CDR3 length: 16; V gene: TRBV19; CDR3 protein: CASSIRWGTGPREQYF; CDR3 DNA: TGTGCCAGTAGTATCCGGTGGGGGACAGGCCCTCGCGAGCAGTACTTC
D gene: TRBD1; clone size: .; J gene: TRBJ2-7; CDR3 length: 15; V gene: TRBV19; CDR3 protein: CASSPRQGATYEQYF; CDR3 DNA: TGTGCCAGTAGTCCGCGACAGGGGGCCACCTACGAGCAGTACTTC
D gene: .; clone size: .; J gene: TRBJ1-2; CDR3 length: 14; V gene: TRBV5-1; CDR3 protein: CASSLEKAGAGYTF; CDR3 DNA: TGCGCCAGCAGCTTGGAAAAGGCGGGCGCGGGCTACACCTTC
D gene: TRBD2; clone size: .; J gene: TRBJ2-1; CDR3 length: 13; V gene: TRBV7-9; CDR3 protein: CASSIGTSGAGFF; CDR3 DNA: TGTGCCAGCAGCATCGGGACTAGCGGGGCGGGGTTCTTC
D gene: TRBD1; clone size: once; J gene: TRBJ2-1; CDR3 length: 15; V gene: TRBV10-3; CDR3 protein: CAISGSPGTGTVQFF; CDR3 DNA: TGTGCCATCAGTGGATCTCCCGGGACAGGGACGGTGCAGTTCTTC
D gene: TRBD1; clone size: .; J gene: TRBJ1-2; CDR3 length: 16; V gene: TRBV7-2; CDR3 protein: CASSPTTGGLHYGYTF; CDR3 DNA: TGTGCCAGCAGCCCAACGACAGGGGGCCTTCACTATGGCTACACCTTC
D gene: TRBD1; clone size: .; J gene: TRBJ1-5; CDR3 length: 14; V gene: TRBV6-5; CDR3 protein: CASFLTGTHQPQHF; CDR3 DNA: TGTGCCAGCTTCCTGACAGGGACGCACCAGCCCCAGCATTTT
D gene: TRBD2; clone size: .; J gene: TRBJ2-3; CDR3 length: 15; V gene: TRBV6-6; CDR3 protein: CASRRGGGAGDTQYF; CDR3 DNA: TGTGCCAGCAGACGGGGCGGGGGGGCCGGAGATACGCAGTATTTT
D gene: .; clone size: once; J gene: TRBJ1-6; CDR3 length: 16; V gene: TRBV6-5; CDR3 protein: CASSYDVYSYNSPLHF; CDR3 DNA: TGTGCCAGCAGTTACGACGTATACAGTTATAATTCACCCCTCCACTTT
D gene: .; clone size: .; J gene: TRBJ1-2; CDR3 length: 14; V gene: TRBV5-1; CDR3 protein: CASSLDGTVYGYTF; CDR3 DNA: TGCGCCAGCAGCTTGGACGGGACTGTCTATGGCTACACCTTC
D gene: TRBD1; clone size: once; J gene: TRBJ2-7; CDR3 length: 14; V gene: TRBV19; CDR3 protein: CASRVGQHSYEQYF; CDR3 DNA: TGTGCCAGTCGGGTGGGACAGCATTCCTACGAGCAGTACTTC
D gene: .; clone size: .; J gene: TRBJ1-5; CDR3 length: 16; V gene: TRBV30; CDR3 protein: CAWSVGPPQGNQPQHF; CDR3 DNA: TGTGCCTGGAGTGTAGGCCCCCCCCAGGGCAATCAGCCCCAGCATTTT
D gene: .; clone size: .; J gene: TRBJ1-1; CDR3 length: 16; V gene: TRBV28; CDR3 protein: CASSPSGFSLNTEAFF; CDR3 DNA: TGTGCCAGCAGCCCGTCGGGGTTTTCCTTGAACACTGAAGCTTTCTTT
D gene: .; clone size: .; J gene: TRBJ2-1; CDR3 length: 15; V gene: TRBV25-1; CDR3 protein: CASSESGGPQNEQFF; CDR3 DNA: TGTGCCAGCAGTGAATCCGGGGGGCCCCAAAATGAGCAGTTCTTC
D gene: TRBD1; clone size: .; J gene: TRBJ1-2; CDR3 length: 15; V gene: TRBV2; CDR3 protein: CASTGAAGGNYGYTF; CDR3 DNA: TGTGCCAGCACTGGGGCGGCAGGGGGGAACTATGGCTACACCTTC
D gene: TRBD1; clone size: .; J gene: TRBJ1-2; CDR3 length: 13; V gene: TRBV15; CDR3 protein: CATGTGYNYGYTF; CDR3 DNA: TGTGCCACCGGGACAGGGTATAACTATGGCTACACCTTC
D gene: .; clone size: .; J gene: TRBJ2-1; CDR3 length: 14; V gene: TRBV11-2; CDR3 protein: CASSRLPAENEQFF; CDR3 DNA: TGTGCCAGCAGCCGTTTACCAGCGGAGAATGAGCAGTTCTTC
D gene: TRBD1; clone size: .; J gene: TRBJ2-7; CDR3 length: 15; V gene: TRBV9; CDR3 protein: CASSVSLTGVYEQYF; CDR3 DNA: TGTGCCAGCAGCGTAAGCCTGACAGGGGTTTACGAGCAGTACTTC
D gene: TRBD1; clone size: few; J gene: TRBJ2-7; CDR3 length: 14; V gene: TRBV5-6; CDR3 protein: CASTWGTGNYEQYF; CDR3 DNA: TGTGCCAGCACCTGGGGGACAGGGAACTACGAGCAGTACTTC
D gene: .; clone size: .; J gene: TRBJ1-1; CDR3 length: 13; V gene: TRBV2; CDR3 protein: CASSVGAQTEAFF; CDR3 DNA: TGTGCCAGCAGTGTAGGGGCGCAGACTGAAGCTTTCTTT
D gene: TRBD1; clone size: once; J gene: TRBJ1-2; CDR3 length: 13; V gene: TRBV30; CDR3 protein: CAWIRTGAYGYTF; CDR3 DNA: TGTGCCTGGATAAGGACAGGCGCCTATGGCTACACCTTC
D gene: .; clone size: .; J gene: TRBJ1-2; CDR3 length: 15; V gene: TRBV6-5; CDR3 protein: CASTRPGPPSYGYTF; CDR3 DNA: TGTGCCAGCACCAGACCTGGGCCTCCCAGCTATGGCTACACCTTC
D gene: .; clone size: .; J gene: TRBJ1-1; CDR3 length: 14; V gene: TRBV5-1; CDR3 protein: CASSRRQEESEAFF; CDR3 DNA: TGCGCCAGCAGCCGGAGACAGGAGGAATCTGAAGCTTTCTTT
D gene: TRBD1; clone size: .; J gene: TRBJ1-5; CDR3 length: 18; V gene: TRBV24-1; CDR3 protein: CATSDPRTGGSNNQPQHF; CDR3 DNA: TGTGCCACCAGTGACCCTCGGACAGGTGGGTCGAACAATCAGCCCCAGCATTTT
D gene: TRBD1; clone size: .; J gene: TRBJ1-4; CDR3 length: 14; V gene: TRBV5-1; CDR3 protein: CASMKGQGFEKLFF; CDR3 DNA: TGCGCCAGCATGAAGGGACAGGGGTTTGAAAAACTGTTTTTT
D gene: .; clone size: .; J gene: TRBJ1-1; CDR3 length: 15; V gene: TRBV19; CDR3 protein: CASSISGGVNTEAFF; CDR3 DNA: TGTGCCAGTAGTATATCTGGGGGCGTGAACACTGAAGCTTTCTTT
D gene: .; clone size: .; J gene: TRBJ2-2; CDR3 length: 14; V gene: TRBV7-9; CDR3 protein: CASSLRVNTGELFF; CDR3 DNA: TGTGCCAGCAGCTTGAGGGTAAACACCGGGGAGCTGTTTTTT
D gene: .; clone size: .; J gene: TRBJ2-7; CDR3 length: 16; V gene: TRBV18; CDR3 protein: CASSPPARGTSYEQYF; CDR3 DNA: TGTGCCAGCTCACCACCGGCCAGGGGAACCTCCTACGAGCAGTACTTC
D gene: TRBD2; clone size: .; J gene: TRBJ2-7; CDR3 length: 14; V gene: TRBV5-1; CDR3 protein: CASSLTAGSYEQYF; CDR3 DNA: TGCGCCAGCAGCTTGACAGCGGGATCCTACGAGCAGTACTTC
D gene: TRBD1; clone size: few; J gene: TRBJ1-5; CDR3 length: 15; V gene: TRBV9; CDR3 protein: CASSAGQGVNQPQHF; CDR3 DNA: TGTGCCAGCAGCGCGGGACAGGGGGTTAATCAGCCCCAGCATTTT
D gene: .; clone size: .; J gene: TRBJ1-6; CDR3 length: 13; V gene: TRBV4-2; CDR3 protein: CASSQQANSPLHF; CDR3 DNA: TGTGCCAGCAGCCAACAGGCTAATTCACCCCTCCACTTT
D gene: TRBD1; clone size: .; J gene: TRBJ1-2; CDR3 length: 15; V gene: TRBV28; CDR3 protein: CASRAGGSPLYGYTF; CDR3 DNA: TGTGCCAGCAGGGCAGGGGGCTCTCCTCTTTATGGCTACACCTTC
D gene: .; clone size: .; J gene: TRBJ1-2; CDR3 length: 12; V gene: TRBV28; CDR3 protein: CASRSGVYGYTF; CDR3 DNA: TGTGCCAGCAGGTCCGGGGTATATGGCTACACCTTC
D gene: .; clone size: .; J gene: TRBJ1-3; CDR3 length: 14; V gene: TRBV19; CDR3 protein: CASSIGGSRGTIYF; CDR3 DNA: TGTGCCAGTAGTATAGGCGGCAGCCGGGGCACCATATATTTT
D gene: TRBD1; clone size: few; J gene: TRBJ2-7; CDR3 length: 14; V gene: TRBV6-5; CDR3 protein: CASTDRGRSNEQYF; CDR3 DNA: TGTGCCAGCACCGACAGGGGGCGTTCGAACGAGCAGTACTTC
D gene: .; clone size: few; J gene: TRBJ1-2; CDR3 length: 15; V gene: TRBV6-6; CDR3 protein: CASSYGPGTRDGYTF; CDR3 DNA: TGTGCCAGCAGTTACGGACCCGGGACAAGGGATGGCTACACCTTC
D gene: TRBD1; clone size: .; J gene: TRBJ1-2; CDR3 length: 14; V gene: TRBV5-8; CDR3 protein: CASSEGQGAYGYTF; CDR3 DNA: TGTGCCAGCAGCGAGGGACAGGGGGCCTATGGCTACACCTTC
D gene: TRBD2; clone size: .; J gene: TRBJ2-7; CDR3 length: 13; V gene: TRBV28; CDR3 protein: CASSLSGGSEQYF; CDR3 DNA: TGTGCCAGCAGTTTATCGGGGGGTTCCGAGCAGTACTTC
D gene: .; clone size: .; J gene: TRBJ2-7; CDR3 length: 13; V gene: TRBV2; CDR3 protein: CASRKWGQREQYF; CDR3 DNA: TGTGCCAGCCGAAAATGGGGGCAACGCGAGCAGTACTTC
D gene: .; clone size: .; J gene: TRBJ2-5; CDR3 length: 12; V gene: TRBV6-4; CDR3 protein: CASSDSPLTQYF; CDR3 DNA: TGTGCCAGCAGTGACTCCCCCCTGACCCAGTACTTC
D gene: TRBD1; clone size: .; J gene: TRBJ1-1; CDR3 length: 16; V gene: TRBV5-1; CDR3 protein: CASSLRTGGKNTEAFF; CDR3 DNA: TGCGCCAGCAGCTTGCGGACAGGGGGGAAGAACACTGAAGCTTTCTTT
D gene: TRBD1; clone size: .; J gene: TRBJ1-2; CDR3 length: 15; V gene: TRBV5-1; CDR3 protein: CASSLTGTGVYGYTF; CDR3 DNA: TGCGCCAGCAGCTTGACCGGGACAGGAGTTTATGGCTACACCTTC